The 9 T cell receptor beta chains below were found in one sample sequenced in a study of blood T cells in healthy people across ages. The authors ran a second PCR of roughly 6 to 12 cycles using a sample-barcoded 5' primer and a J-beta primer mix. TCRdb re-called the 5' RACE reads with MiXCR, one entry per CDR3 protein. The table has over a million distinct CDR3 sequences, 45% to 70% seen once. The sample consisted of blood. Receptors originate from a man aged 18 to 30 in good health.

V is TRBV2 and J is TRBJ2-5, with D perhaps TRBD1 (5 bases). Trimming shortened V by 4 bases and J by 3 bases, and 12 bases separated the two germline ends. The CDR3 is 14 amino acids. CDR1 and CDR2 from the germline V gene are SNHLY and FYNNEI. The chain's CDR3 is CASSVGQLEETQYF. The CDR3 region has the DNA TGTGCCAGCAGTGTGGGGCAGTTAGAAGAGACCCAGTACTTC.

This clonotype has only a few counts. The V gene is TRBV7-2, the J gene TRBJ1-1; the D is unclear. CDR3 length: 11 residues. V shed 7 bases and J shed 8 bases, with 11 bases lying between them. Germline V gene lookup returns CDR1 SGHTA and CDR2 FQGNSA. The CDR3 region has the DNA TGTGCCAGCACCCCCGGCTTGGAAGCTTTCTTT. This sequence encodes CASTPGLEAFF. Based on the CDR3 plus reference TRBV7-2 and TRBJ1-1, the full variable domain is GAGVSQSPSNKVTEKGKDVELRCDPISGHTALYWYRQSLGQGLEFLIYFQGNSAPDKSGLPSDRFSAERTGGSVSTLTIQRTQQEDSAVYLCASTPGLEAFFGQGTRLTVV.

This chain's CDR3 is CAIRPGTGKVYEQYF. The DNA for the CDR3 is TGTGCCATCAGACCCGGGACAGGGAAGGTCTACGAGCAGTACTTC. The chain employs TRBV10-3 and TRBJ2-4, with 9 bases that match TRBD1. The J call is uncertain, as TRBJ2-7 better fits the DNA end. Looked up from germline, CDR1 is ENHRY and CDR2 is SYGVKD. This CDR3 region has 15 residues.

This chain links TRBV12-3 or TRBV12-4 with TRBJ2-3, with D unclear. V was shortened by 5 bases and J by 7 bases, with 13 bases between the two germline ends. The CDR3 consists of 13 residues. The CDR3 region is CASSPLERNTQYF. The CDR3 region has the DNA TGTGCCAGCAGTCCCCTCGAGCGAAATACGCAGTATTTT.

The rearrangement joins TRBV7-9 to TRBJ2-1; 11 nucleotides agree with TRBD1. There are 15 residues in the CDR3. Germline CDR1 and CDR2: SEHNR and FQNEAQ (reference sequence). V dropped 5 bases and J dropped 8; count of bases not matched to a gene: 8. CDR3 nucleotide sequence: TGTGCCAGCAGCGGCGGACAGGGGGCGAGGGATGAGCAGTTCTTC. Translation gives CASSGGQGARDEQFF.

The chain couples TRBV7-2 to TRBJ2-7; 12 nucleotides agree with TRBD2. This CDR3 has 16 residues. Germline V gene data show CDR1 as SGHTA and CDR2 as FQGNSA. The trim removed 5 bases at V and 1 base at J, leaving 6 bases unmatched. CDR3 residues: CASSAGLAGPSYEQYF. In nucleotides, the CDR3 is TGTGCCAGCAGCGCGGGACTAGCGGGTCCTTCCTACGAGCAGTACTTC.

This clonotype occurred once. The chain employs TRBV7-9 and TRBJ2-3, with 12 bases aligning to TRBD2. Trimming cost V 2 bases and J 3 bases; bases outside gene matches: 6. Germline V gives CDR1 SEHNR, CDR2 FQNEAQ (reference sequence). This CDR3 contains 17 residues. The CDR3 sequence is CASSLRLAGGRTDTQYF. CDR3 DNA sequence: TGTGCCAGCAGCTTAAGGCTAGCGGGAGGGAGGACAGATACGCAGTATTTT.

This chain uses TRBV29-1 with TRBJ1-1; no definite D call. The CDR3 totals 15 residues. In germline, CDR1 is SQVTM, CDR2 ANQGSEA. The V end was cut by 5 bases, the J end by 1 base, with 17 bases between. For the CDR3, the DNA is TGCAGCGTTATGCCTCGACACAACAGGAACACTGAAGCTTTCTTT. Amino acid sequence: CSVMPRHNRNTEAFF.

The gene calls are TRBV2 and TRBJ2-5, with D maybe TRBD1 (5 bases). The J call could be wrong; TRBJ2-7 is a better fit for the DNA end. The CDR3 covers 14 residues. Germline values: CDR1 SNHLY, CDR2 FYNNEI. The CDR3 DNA follows: TGTGCCAGCAGTGAACAAGCCAGGGAAAACGAGCAGTACTTC. Translation gives CASSEQARENEQYF.